This entry lists 4 T cell receptor beta chains sequenced from one sample in a study of blood T cell repertoires in COVID-19. Assay used: immunoSEQ multiplex PCR; TCRdb lists only in-frame clones, some missing. The sample comprises 250,000 or so clones, 70% to 80% of which are singletons, and 2.5% to 4% rests with the top ten. Sequences were obtained from peripheral blood. These receptors were collected from a woman of 80 years or more with acute or convalescent COVID-19.

This clone was picked up one time. The J gene is TRBJ1-2, the V gene TRBV5-1, with TRBD1 matching over 12 bases. V shed 3 bases and J 6 bases; nucleotides not matched to a gene: 15. Germline V gene data show CDR1 as SGHRS and CDR2 as YFSETQ. The CDR3 spans 18 residues. The CDR3 nucleotides read TGCGCCAGCAGCTCACTACCGGGACAGGGGGCTTTCGTCCATGGCTACACCTTC. It encodes CASSSLPGQGAFVHGYTF.

V gene TRBV27 combines with J gene TRBJ2-2; the match to TRBD2 covers 11 bases. From germline, CDR1 is MNHEY and CDR2 SMNVEV (reference sequence). This CDR3 comprises 15 residues. The chain's CDR3 is CATRSTSGSSGELFF. CDR3 nucleotide sequence: TGTGCAACCAGGAGCACTAGCGGGAGTAGCGGGGAGCTGTTTTTT.

This chain links TRBV3-1 (or the pseudogene TRBV3-2) with TRBJ1-2, with TRBD1 matching over 9 bases. J gave up 6 bases and V 3 bases, and 11 bases lay outside the gene matches. The V gene's germline CDR1 is LGHDT and CDR2 YNNKEL (reference sequence). This CDR3 has 16 amino acids. The CDR3 reads CASSQYRTDRGDGYTF. CDR3 coding DNA: TGTGCCAGCAGCCAGTACAGAACGGACAGGGGAGATGGCTACACCTTC.

This clone showed up many times. This sequence joins TRBV6-5 and TRBJ1-1; the match to TRBD1 covers 7 bases. CDR1 and CDR2 from the germline V gene are MNHEY and SVGAGI. V shed 6 bases, J shed 1 base, and the junction held 5 bases outside the gene matches. This CDR3 spans 14 amino acids. In nucleotides, the CDR3 is TGTGCCAGCAGACAGGGGTCGGCGAACACTGAAGCTTTCTTT. As protein: CASRQGSANTEAFF.